The 4 T cell receptor beta chains reported below all come from one sample, sequenced in a study of blood T cell repertoires in COVID-19. Only in-frame clones appear in the TCRdb table, and some are missing; sequencing was by immunoSEQ multiplex PCR. The sample includes 270,000 or so clones, about four fifths of them seen just once. Specimen: peripheral blood. These TCRs come from a woman aged 18-29 years with acute or convalescent COVID-19.

This clone turned up a few times. In DNA form, the CDR3 reads TGTGCCAGCAGCAAAGTTTTTTCGCCCACCGGACAGCAATATAGCAATCAGCCCCAGCATTTT. It translates to CASSKVFSPTGQQYSNQPQHF. The genes are TRBV21-1 and TRBJ1-5; TRBD1, the table's D call, lacks a check against the DNA. TRBV21-1 is reported as a pseudogene. This CDR3 comprises 21 residues.

The chain has TRBV6-2 or TRBV6-3 and TRBJ2-1; TRBD2 might be the D (6 bases). V was pared by 0 bases and J by 4 bases, with 16 bases between. CDR3 length: 17 amino acids. Looked up from germline, CDR1 is MNHEY and CDR2 is SVGEGT. CDR3 sequence: CASSYSSRDSSYNEQFF. The CDR3 nucleotides are TGTGCCAGCAGTTACTCTTCTCGGGACTCCTCTTACAATGAGCAGTTCTTC.

CDR3: CASSLGTTGVYEQYF. CDR3 coding DNA: TGCGCCAGCAGCTTGGGTACGACAGGGGTCTACGAGCAGTACTTC. J is TRBJ2-7 and V is TRBV5-1; TRBD1 aligns across 8 bases. Germline V gives CDR1 SGHRS, CDR2 YFSETQ. This CDR3 is 15 amino acids long. V gave up 0 bases and J gave up 3 bases; unmatched junction bases: 5.

V usage is TRBV27 and J usage is TRBJ2-1; 10 bases are a match to TRBD1. From germline, CDR1 is MNHEY and CDR2 SMNVEV (reference sequence). This CDR3 is built from 15 residues. V lost 7 bases and J lost 7; bases outside the gene matches: 10. Here the CDR3 reads CASMSLGTGVNEQFF. The CDR3 region has the DNA TGTGCCAGCATGAGCCTAGGGACAGGGGTGAATGAGCAGTTCTTC.